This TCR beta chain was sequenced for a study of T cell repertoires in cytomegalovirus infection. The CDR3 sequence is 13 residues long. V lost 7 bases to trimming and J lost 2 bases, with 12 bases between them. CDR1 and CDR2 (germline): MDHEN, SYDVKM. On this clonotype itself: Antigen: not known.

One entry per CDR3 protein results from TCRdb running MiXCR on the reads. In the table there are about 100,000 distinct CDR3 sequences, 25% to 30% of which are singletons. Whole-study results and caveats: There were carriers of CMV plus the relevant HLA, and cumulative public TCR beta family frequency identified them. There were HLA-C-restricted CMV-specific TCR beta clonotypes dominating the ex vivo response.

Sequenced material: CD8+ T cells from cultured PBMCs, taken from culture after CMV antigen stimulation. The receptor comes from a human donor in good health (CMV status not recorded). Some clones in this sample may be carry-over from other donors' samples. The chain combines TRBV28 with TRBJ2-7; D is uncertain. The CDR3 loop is CASTPQATYEQYF. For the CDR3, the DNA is TGTGCCAGCACCCCCCAGGCCACCTACGAGCAGTACTTC.